The 8 T cell receptor beta chains below come from one sample, sequenced in a study of vaccination and CD4 T cells after COVID-19 (dated by TCRdb to 2021 to 2024). No antigen has been identified for these receptors. Receptor libraries were prepared by PCR. The instrument was an Illumina iSeq 100. At the Johns Hopkins FTIC core, DNA from the cultured CD4+ T cells underwent TCR sequencing with the Oncomine TCR Beta short-read assay. The public reads were reprocessed in TCRdb via fastp at Q25 and MiXCR, keeping in-frame beta chains. Rows matching on CDR3 protein sequence are summarized as one entry with the most common DNA and genes. This sample is represented by around 14,000 distinct CDR3 sequences; around 50% of them were singletons. The ten biggest clones cover approximately 10% of the sample. The treatment or condition tag for this specimen amounts to: roughly 10-day PBMC culture with coronavirus spike peptide pools or control peptides (ViraFEST assay).

Sequencing used CD4+ T cells from blood, cultured in vitro. The receptors here all came from a human donor who had recovered from COVID-19.

CDR3 nucleotide sequence: TGTGCCAGTAGTATAGGATGGATGAGCTCCTACAATGAGCAGTTCTTC. Translation gives CASSIGWMSSYNEQFF. The chain carries TRBV19 and TRBJ2-1; D is unclear. Between the trimmed V and J ends, which lost 1 base and 0 bases, there was a span of 10 bases. This CDR3 spans 16 amino acids. Germline CDR1 reads LNHDA; CDR2 reads SQIVND (reference sequence).

The chain couples TRBV20-1 to TRBJ2-6; D is unclear. V lost 6 bases and J lost 2, with 8 bases in between. Germline-derived CDR1 and CDR2 are DFQATT and SNEGSKA (reference sequence). The CDR3 loop spans 13 amino acids. CDR3 loop: CSAVRPGANVLTF. The DNA for the CDR3 is TGCAGTGCGGTCCGGCCTGGGGCCAACGTCCTGACTTTC.

This chain joins TRBV12-3 or TRBV12-4 and TRBJ2-3; 7 nucleotides agree with TRBD1. The CDR3 runs to 17 residues. V shed 4 bases and J 2 bases; nucleotides not matched to a gene: 12. CDR3 amino acids: CASSSNRDRDNTDTQYF. CDR3 nucleotides: TGTGCCAGCAGTTCCAACCGAGACAGGGACAACACAGATACGCAGTATTTT.

Within the sample, this clonotype is medium-sized (0.01 to 0.1%). The J gene is TRBJ1-1, the V gene TRBV28; 9 positions agree with TRBD1. Trimming cost V 6 bases and J 4 bases; bases outside gene matches: 9. Germline CDR1 is MDHEN and CDR2 is SYDVKM. The CDR3 totals 15 residues. The CDR3 spells CASSENRGRSTEAFF. CDR3 sequence (DNA): TGTGCCAGCAGCGAGAACAGGGGGCGCTCCACTGAAGCTTTCTTT.

Turning to this clonotype: A read error may be the cause here, since a much bigger clone is one base away. The rearrangement joins TRBV5-6 to TRBJ2-7; a weak D match, TRBD1 (6 bases). Germline values: CDR1 SGHDT, CDR2 YYEEEE. This CDR3 contains 16 residues. The chain's CDR3 is CASSLDRAELSYERYF. The CDR3 coding sequence is TGTGCCAGCAGCTTGGACAGGGCTGAGCTCTCCTACGAGCGGTACTTC.

This clonotype is judged medium-sized (0.01 to 0.1%). This chain links TRBV6-1 with TRBJ2-2; 7 nucleotides match TRBD2. The germline V gene encodes CDR1 MNHNS and CDR2 SASEGT. V was clipped by 5 bases and J by 5 bases; unmatched bases: 11. The CDR3 consists of 16 residues. In DNA form, the CDR3 reads TGTGCCAGCAGTCCTAGCGGACCTCCGAGGACCGGGGAGCTGTTTTTT. Translating gives CASSPSGPPRTGELFF.

The chain combines TRBV25-1 with TRBJ1-5, with 7 bases identical to TRBD1. J was trimmed by 2 bases and V by 3 bases; bases with no gene match: 7. This CDR3 spans 16 amino acids. CDR1 and CDR2 (germline): MGHDK, SYGVNS. The CDR3: CASSDSDRTGNQPQHF. CDR3 bases: TGTGCCAGCAGTGATTCGGACAGGACGGGCAATCAGCCCCAGCATTTT.

The chain joins TRBV30 to TRBJ1-6; D perhaps matches TRBD1 (6 bases). CDR3 length: 14 residues. V shed 3 bases and J shed 7 bases, with 13 bases lying between them. The germline V gene has CDR1 GTSNPN and CDR2 SVGIG (reference sequence). CDR3 protein: CAWRSGQPNSPLHF. In nucleotides, the CDR3 is TGTGCCTGGAGGTCCGGACAGCCCAATTCACCCCTCCACTTT.